Listed below are T cell receptor beta chains from one sample, sequenced in a study of human T cells and chemical hapten exposure. TCRdb reprocessed the RACE reads via MiXCR and lists one record per CDR3 protein. This sample has some 38,000 distinct CDR3 sequences, with around a tenth found just once. The starting material was whole blood, obtained in connection with sensitization to the hapten diphenylcyclopropenone (DPC). The receptors originated from a middle-aged man with alopecia areata. Some clones in this sample may be carry-over from other donors' samples. Both conserved end residues are part of each CDR3. Fields, in order: V gene, D gene, clone size, J gene, CDR3 DNA, CDR3 protein. A D gene is named only where the DNA matches it firmly. Size values are once, few and many counts, or a class for expanded clones, and some rows have none.

TRBV7-9	TRBD1	many	TRBJ2-6	TGTGCCAGCAGCTCAGGGACAGGGGGCTCTGGGGCCAACGTCCTGACTTTC	CASSSGTGGSGANVLTF
TRBV30	-	few	TRBJ2-1	TGTGCCTGGAGCCTGGGACACAACAATGAGCAGTTCTTC	CAWSLGHNNEQFF
TRBV6-2/TRBV6-3	-	many	TRBJ2-7	TGTGCCAGCAGTTCCCCCTCCTCTGTGACGACCGCCCCTTACGAGCAGTACTTC	CASSSPSSVTTAPYEQYF
TRBV4-2	TRBD2	few	TRBJ2-1	TGTGCCAGCAGCCAAGTGGGACTAGCGGGAGTGGATGAGCAGTTCTTC	CASSQVGLAGVDEQFF
TRBV27	TRBD1	few	TRBJ2-7	TGTGCCAGCAGGACAGGGGGCTTCGAGCAGTACTTC	CASRTGGFEQYF
TRBV7-2	-	many	TRBJ2-7	TGTGCCAGCAGCTATATGAGAGGGGAGCAGTACTTC	CASSYMRGEQYF
TRBV29-1	TRBD1	many	TRBJ2-5	TGCAGCGCTAGACAGGGGGCGGGAGAGACCCAGTACTTC	CSARQGAGETQYF
TRBV30	TRBD1	many	TRBJ1-5	TGTGCCTGGAGTGGCCAGGGGGGTGGACCCCAGCATTTT	CAWSGQGGGPQHF
TRBV4-1	TRBD2	many	TRBJ2-7	TGCGCCAGCAGCCTAGAGACTAGCGGGAGCTACGAGCAGTACTTC	CASSLETSGSYEQYF
TRBV29-1	TRBD2	many	TRBJ2-1	TGCAGCGTTGATGCCGGGAGGAGTAATGAGCAGTTCTTC	CSVDAGRSNEQFF
TRBV6-5	-	few	TRBJ1-4	TGTGCCAGCAGTTACCGAGGGGATAATGAAAAACTGTTTTTT	CASSYRGDNEKLFF
TRBV7-8	TRBD1	-	TRBJ2-5	TGTGCCAGCAGCTTAGCGTACAGGGGGCCTGAGACCCAGTACTTC	CASSLAYRGPETQYF
TRBV6-6	-	-	TRBJ2-7	TGTGCCAGCAGATCCGGACAGAACTCCTACGAGCAGTACTTC	CASRSGQNSYEQYF
TRBV12-5	-	-	TRBJ1-5	TGTGCTAGTGTCACTGCTGCTCAGCCCCAGCATTTT	CASVTAAQPQHF
TRBV19	TRBD1	many	TRBJ2-2	TGTGCCAGCCGGGACAGGGTATCCGGGGAGCTGTTTTTT	CASRDRVSGELFF
TRBV28	TRBD2	few	TRBJ2-4	TGTGCCAGCAGATCCCCGGGAGCGGGAGTCGGGGACATTCAGTACTTC	CASRSPGAGVGDIQYF
TRBV5-1	TRBD1	-	TRBJ1-1	TGCGCCAGCAGCCAGGGGGCCGGGGACACTGAAGCTTTCTTT	CASSQGAGDTEAFF
TRBV28	-	-	TRBJ2-2	TGTGCCAGCAGTTCTCATACAACCGGGGAGCTGTTTTTT	CASSSHTTGELFF
TRBV29-1	-	once	TRBJ2-5	TGCAGCGTGGCTCATCGGGACGGACAAGAGACCCAGTACTTC	CSVAHRDGQETQYF
TRBV27	-	many	TRBJ2-7	TGTGCCAGCGGGACTCCGGGGTACTCCTACGAGCAGTACTTC	CASGTPGYSYEQYF
TRBV2	TRBD2	many	TRBJ2-7	TGTGCCAGCAGGGTGACTAGCGGGAGCTACGAGCAGTACTTC	CASRVTSGSYEQYF
TRBV5-4	TRBD1	many	TRBJ2-3	TGTGCCAGCAGCTCCTCGAGAGGGGGCGGGACGCAGTATTTT	CASSSSRGGGTQYF
TRBV6-1	-	few	TRBJ1-6	TGTGCCAGCAGTGCTGACTTGGATTGGTCACCCCTCCACTTT	CASSADLDWSPLHF
TRBV9	-	-	TRBJ2-7	TGTGCCAGCAGCGTAGGAATCTCCTACGAGCAGTACTTC	CASSVGISYEQYF
TRBV5-4	-	many	TRBJ1-3	TGTGCCAGCAGCGCCGACGGATACTCTGAAAACACCATATATTTT	CASSADGYSENTIYF
TRBV28	TRBD1	many	TRBJ1-4	TGTGCCAGCAGTAGCGGACAGGCAACTAATGAAAAACTGTTTTTT	CASSSGQATNEKLFF
TRBV18	-	-	TRBJ2-7	TGTGCCAGCTCACCACCTAGCGGAGTCCCAGAGCAGTACTTC	CASSPPSGVPEQYF
TRBV12-3/TRBV12-4	TRBD1	many	TRBJ2-7	TGTGCCAGCAGCCTACAGGGGGTCACCTACGAGCAGTACTTC	CASSLQGVTYEQYF
TRBV5-1	TRBD2	-	TRBJ2-7	TGCGCCAGCAGCCCCGGACTAGCGGGAGGGGCCTACGAGCAGTACTTC	CASSPGLAGGAYEQYF
TRBV28	-	many	TRBJ2-1	TGTGCCAGCAGTTTGACCCAGCTGATGTCCTACAATGAGCAGTTCTTC	CASSLTQLMSYNEQFF
TRBV18	-	many	TRBJ1-2	TGTGCCAGCTCACGGACAGATCTACTTAACTATGGCTACACCTTC	CASSRTDLLNYGYTF
TRBV9	TRBD2	-	TRBJ2-7	TGTGCCAGCAGCGTAGGTACTAGCGGTCCCTACGAGCAGTACTTC	CASSVGTSGPYEQYF
TRBV7-6	-	-	TRBJ2-5	TGTGCCAGCAGCCCAGACAGAAAAGAGACCCAGTACTTC	CASSPDRKETQYF
TRBV5-4	-	many	TRBJ1-2	TGTGCCAGCAGCTTATTCGAGGGGAACTATGGCTACACCTTC	CASSLFEGNYGYTF
TRBV5-1	TRBD1	many	TRBJ1-1	TGCGCCAGCAGGAAACAGGGGGGGAACACTGAAGCTTTCTTT	CASRKQGGNTEAFF
TRBV20-1	-	many	TRBJ2-7	TGCAGTGCTAGAGTCAGGGCCTACGAGCAGTACTTC	CSARVRAYEQYF
TRBV10-3	-	-	TRBJ2-7	TGTGCCATCAGTGAGTCCTGGACAAGAGCCTACGAGCAGTACTTC	CAISESWTRAYEQYF
TRBV28	-	many	TRBJ2-7	TGTGCCAGCAGTTACAAATTCTACGAGCAGTACTTC	CASSYKFYEQYF
TRBV27	-	few	TRBJ1-1	TGTGCCAGCAGTTTTGGGGGTCTTGACACTGAAGCTTTCTTT	CASSFGGLDTEAFF
TRBV29-1	-	few	TRBJ1-1	TGCAGCGTTGAACTGGCGCAGGGAGGGACTGAAGCTTTCTTT	CSVELAQGGTEAFF
TRBV20-1	-	-	TRBJ2-7	TGCAGTGCTAGAGGCCATACTAGCTCGAACTCCTACGAGCAGTACTTC	CSARGHTSSNSYEQYF
TRBV3-1	-	-	TRBJ1-1	TGTGCCAGCAGCCAACGGGGCAGTAACACTGAAGCTTTCTTT	CASSQRGSNTEAFF
TRBV11-2	-	few	TRBJ2-7	TGTGCCAGCAGCTTTGTCCGGTCCTACGAGCAGTACTTC	CASSFVRSYEQYF
TRBV21-1	-	many	TRBJ2-3	TGTGCCAGCAGCGAAGGGACTAGCGGAACCACCTCAGATACGCAGTATTTT	CASSEGTSGTTSDTQYF
TRBV4-1	TRBD2	-	TRBJ2-1	TGCGCCAGCAGCCCGGCCGGGACTAGCGGGTGGGGAGAGCAGTTCTTC	CASSPAGTSGWGEQFF
TRBV6-2/TRBV6-3	-	-	TRBJ1-5	TGTGCCAGCAGCCTCCCCGCCGTGAGGGATCAGCCCCAGCATTTT	CASSLPAVRDQPQHF
TRBV6-5	-	-	TRBJ2-6	TGTGCCAGCAGTAGGTCTCCTGGGGCCAACGTCCTGACTTTC	CASSRSPGANVLTF
TRBV7-3	TRBD1	many	TRBJ2-1	TGTGCCAGCAGCTATCCCGGGACAGGGGTCAATGAGCAGTTCTTC	CASSYPGTGVNEQFF
TRBV27	TRBD2	-	TRBJ2-2	TGTGCCAGCACCAGACTAGCGGGAAGCACCGGGGAGCTGTTTTTT	CASTRLAGSTGELFF
TRBV28	TRBD1	few	TRBJ2-1	TGTGCCAGCAGTGGTAGGGACAGGGGGTTCTACAATGAGCAGTTCTTC	CASSGRDRGFYNEQFF
TRBV29-1	TRBD2	-	TRBJ2-3	TGCAGCGTTTCTGGGACTAGCGGGACCCCAGATACGCAGTATTTT	CSVSGTSGTPDTQYF
TRBV11-2	TRBD2	many	TRBJ2-1	TGTGCCAGCAGCTCAGGACTAGCGGGAGGTGAGCAGTTCTTC	CASSSGLAGGEQFF
TRBV6-5	TRBD2	few	TRBJ2-7	TGTGCCAGCAGTTACTCCCGGGGAGGGCCCTACGAGCAGTACTTC	CASSYSRGGPYEQYF
TRBV11-2	-	many	TRBJ1-1	TGTGCCAGCAGCTTAGTCGACGCGGACACTGAAGCTTTCTTT	CASSLVDADTEAFF
TRBV4-3	-	many	TRBJ2-1	TGCGCCAGCAGCCAAGATTTGCCCTATTTAGGGAATGAGCAGTTCTTC	CASSQDLPYLGNEQFF